This TCR beta chain stems from a study of blood T cell repertoires in COVID-19. Profiled with immunoSEQ multiplex PCR; TCRdb holds only in-frame clones, not every one. Among around 300,000 clones, roughly 91% were seen once, and the ten largest hold roughly 2%. The germline V gene encodes CDR1 MDHEN and CDR2 SYDVKM. The CDR3 consists of 15 residues. Trimming left V 4 bases short and J 0 bases short, with 10 bases between. Sequencing was performed on PBMCs or T cells enriched from blood (not recorded which). The chain uses TRBV28 and TRBJ1-3, with D possibly TRBD1 on 5 matching bases. The TCR originated in a woman aged 55-69 years in a cohort exposed to, infected with or recovered from COVID-19 (not recorded which). This CDR3 reads CASSSRDYSGNTIYF. CDR3 nucleotides: TGTGCCAGCAGTTCCCGGGACTACTCTGGAAACACCATATATTTT.